This TCR beta chain emerged from a study of T-cell memory formation after mild COVID-19. Study observations and caveats: Balance between CD4 and CD8 was seen in clones contracting day 15 to 85, and a CD4+ lean was seen in later expanders.

This clonotype has ten or more counts. Its specificity is not known. TCRdb processed the 5' RACE reads anew with MiXCR; each CDR3 protein has one entry. This table has 130,000 to 150,000 distinct CDR3 sequences, roughly 6.2% appearing once. Sequencing input: PBMCs or a T cell subset sorted from them (not recorded which). The TCR sequence derives from an adult woman who had mild COVID-19 (a few samples of this study predate the infection). Cell type and time point are not known.

In nucleotides, the CDR3 is TGTGCCAGCAGTCCTGGGGCCTACGAGCAGTACTTC. Its translation is CASSPGAYEQYF. The chain carries TRBV12-3 or TRBV12-4 and TRBJ2-7; D ambiguous. The CDR3 loop spans 12 amino acids. The germline V and J ends were trimmed by 5 bases and 2 bases, with 7 bases remaining between them.